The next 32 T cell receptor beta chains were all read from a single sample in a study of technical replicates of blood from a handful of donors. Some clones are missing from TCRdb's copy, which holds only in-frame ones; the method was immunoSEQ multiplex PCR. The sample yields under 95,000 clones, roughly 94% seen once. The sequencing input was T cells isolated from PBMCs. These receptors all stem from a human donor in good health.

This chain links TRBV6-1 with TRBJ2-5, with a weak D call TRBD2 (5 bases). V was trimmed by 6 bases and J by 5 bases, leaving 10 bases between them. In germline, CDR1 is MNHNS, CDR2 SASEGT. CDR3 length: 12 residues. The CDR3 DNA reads TGTGCCAGCAGATCGGGATTTGAGACCCAGTACTTC. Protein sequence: CASRSGFETQYF.

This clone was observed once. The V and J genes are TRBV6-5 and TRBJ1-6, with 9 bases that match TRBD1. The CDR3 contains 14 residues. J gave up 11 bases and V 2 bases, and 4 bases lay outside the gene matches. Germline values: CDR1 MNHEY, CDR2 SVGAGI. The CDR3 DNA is TGTGCCAGCAGTTACGGGACAGGGAGGACACCCCTCCACTTT. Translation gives CASSYGTGRTPLHF.

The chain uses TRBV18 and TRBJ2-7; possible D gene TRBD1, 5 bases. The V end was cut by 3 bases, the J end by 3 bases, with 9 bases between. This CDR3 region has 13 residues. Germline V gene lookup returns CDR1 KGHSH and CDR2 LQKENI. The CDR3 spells CASSPFDSYEQYF. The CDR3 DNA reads TGTGCCAGCTCACCTTTCGACAGCTACGAGCAGTACTTC.

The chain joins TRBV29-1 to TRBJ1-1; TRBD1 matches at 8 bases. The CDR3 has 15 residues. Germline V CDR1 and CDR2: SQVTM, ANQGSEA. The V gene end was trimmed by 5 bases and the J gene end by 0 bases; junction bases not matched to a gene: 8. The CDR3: CSVLIGTGLNTEAFF. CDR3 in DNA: TGCAGCGTTTTAATCGGGACAGGTCTGAACACTGAAGCTTTCTTT.

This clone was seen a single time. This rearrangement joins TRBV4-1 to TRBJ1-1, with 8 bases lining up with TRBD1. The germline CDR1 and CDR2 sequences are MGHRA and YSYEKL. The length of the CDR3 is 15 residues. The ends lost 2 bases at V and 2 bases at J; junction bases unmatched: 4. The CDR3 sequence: CASSQPGQGNTEAFF. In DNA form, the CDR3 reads TGCGCCAGCAGCCAACCTGGACAGGGCAACACTGAAGCTTTCTTT.

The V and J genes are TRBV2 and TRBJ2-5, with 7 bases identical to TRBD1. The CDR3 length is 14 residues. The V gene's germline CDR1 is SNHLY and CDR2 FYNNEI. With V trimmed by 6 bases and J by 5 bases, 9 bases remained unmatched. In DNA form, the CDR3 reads TGTGCCAGCAGAGCCGGGACAGCCGGGGAGACCCAGTACTTC. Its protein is CASRAGTAGETQYF.

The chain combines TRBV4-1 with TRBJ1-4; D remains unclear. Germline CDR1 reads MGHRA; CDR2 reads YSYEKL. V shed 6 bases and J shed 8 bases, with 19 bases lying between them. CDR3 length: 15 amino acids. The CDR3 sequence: CASRHAYPRLEKLFF. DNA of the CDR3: TGCGCCAGCAGACACGCATACCCCCGTCTCGAAAAACTGTTTTTT.

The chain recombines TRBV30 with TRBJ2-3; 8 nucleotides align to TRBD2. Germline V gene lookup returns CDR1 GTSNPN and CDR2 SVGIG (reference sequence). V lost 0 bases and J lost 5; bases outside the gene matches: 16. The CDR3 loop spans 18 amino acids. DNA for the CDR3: TGTGCCTGGAGTGTAAGTACTGGCAGGACTAGCCGTCAAGATACGCAGTATTTT. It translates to CAWSVSTGRTSRQDTQYF.

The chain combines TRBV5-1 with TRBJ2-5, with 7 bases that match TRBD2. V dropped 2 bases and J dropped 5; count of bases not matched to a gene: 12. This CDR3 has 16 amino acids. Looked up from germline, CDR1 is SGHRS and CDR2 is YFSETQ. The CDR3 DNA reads TGCGCCAGCAGCTTAAGTGGGAGGGCCATTATGGAGACCCAGTACTTC. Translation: CASSLSGRAIMETQYF.

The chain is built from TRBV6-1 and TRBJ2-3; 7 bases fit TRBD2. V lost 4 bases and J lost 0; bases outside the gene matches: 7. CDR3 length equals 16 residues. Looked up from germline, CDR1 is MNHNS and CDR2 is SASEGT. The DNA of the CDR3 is TGTGCCAGCAGTGGGGGTGTTAGCGGGAGCACAGATACGCAGTATTTT. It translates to CASSGGVSGSTDTQYF.

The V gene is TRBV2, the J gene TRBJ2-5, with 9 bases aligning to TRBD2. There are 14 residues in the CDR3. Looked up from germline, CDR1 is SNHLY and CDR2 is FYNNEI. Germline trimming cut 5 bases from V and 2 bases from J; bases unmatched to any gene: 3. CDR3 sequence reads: CASSPGLAQETQYF. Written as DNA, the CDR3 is TGTGCCAGCAGTCCCGGACTAGCGCAAGAGACCCAGTACTTC.

CDR3 sequence (DNA): TGTGCCAGCAATGAGGGCCCGGGGTTAGCCAAAAACATTCAGTACTTC. Its translation is CASNEGPGLAKNIQYF. The chain employs TRBV5-6 and TRBJ2-4; a weak D match, TRBD2 (5 bases). Germline-derived CDR1 and CDR2 are SGHDT and YYEEEE. The V end was cut by 6 bases, the J end by 0 bases, with 16 bases between. This CDR3 comprises 16 residues.

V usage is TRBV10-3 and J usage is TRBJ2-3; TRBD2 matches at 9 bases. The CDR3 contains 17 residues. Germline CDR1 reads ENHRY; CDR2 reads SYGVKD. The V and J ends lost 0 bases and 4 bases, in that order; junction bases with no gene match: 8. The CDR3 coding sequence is TGTGCCATCAGTGAGTCGACTCGGGCGGGGGGGCCAGATACGCAGTATTTT. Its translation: CAISESTRAGGPDTQYF.

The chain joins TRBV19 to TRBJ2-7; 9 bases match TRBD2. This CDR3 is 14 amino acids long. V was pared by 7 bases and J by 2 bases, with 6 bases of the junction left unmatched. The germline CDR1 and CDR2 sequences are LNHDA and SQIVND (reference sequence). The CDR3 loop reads CASTLAGSTYEQYF. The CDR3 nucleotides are TGTGCCAGTACCCTAGCGGGGTCGACCTACGAGCAGTACTTC.

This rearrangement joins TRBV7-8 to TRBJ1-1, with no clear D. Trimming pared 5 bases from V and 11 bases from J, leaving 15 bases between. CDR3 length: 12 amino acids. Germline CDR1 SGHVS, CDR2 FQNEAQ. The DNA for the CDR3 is TGTGCCAGCAGCCGCCTCACCTTCGGGGCTTTCTTT. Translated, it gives CASSRLTFGAFF.

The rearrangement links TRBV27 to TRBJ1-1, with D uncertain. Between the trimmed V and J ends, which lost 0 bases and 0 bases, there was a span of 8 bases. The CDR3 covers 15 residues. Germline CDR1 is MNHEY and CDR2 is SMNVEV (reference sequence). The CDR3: CASSLSKGVNTEAFF. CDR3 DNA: TGTGCCAGCAGTTTATCGAAAGGAGTGAACACTGAAGCTTTCTTT.

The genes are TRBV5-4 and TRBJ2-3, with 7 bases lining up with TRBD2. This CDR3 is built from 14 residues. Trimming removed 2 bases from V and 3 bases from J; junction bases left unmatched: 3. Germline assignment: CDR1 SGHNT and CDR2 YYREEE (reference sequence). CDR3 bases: TGTGCCAGCAGCTTTGCGGGAGCAACAGATACGCAGTATTTT. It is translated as CASSFAGATDTQYF.

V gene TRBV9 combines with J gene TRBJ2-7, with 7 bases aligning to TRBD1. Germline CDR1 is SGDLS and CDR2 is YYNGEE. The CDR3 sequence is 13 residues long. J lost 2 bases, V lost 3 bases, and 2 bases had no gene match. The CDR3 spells CASSAGTAYEQYF. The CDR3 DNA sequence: TGTGCCAGCAGCGCCGGGACAGCCTACGAGCAGTACTTC.

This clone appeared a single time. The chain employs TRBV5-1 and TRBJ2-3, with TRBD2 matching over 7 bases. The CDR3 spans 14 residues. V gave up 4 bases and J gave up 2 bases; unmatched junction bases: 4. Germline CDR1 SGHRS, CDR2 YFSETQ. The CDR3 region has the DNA TGCGCCAGCAGCCTAGCGGAAGTCACAGATACGCAGTATTTT. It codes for CASSLAEVTDTQYF.

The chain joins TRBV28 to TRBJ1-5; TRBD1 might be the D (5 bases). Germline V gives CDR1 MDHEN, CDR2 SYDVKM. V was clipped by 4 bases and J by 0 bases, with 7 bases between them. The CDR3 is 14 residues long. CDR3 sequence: CASSSGYSNQPQHF. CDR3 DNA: TGTGCCAGCAGTTCAGGGTATAGCAATCAGCCCCAGCATTTT. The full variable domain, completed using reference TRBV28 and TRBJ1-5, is DVKVTQSSRYLVKRTGEKVFLECVQDMDHENMFWYRQDPGLGLRLIYFSYDVKMKEKGDIPEGYSVSREKKERFSLILESASTNQTSMYLCASSSGYSNQPQHFGDGTRLSIL.

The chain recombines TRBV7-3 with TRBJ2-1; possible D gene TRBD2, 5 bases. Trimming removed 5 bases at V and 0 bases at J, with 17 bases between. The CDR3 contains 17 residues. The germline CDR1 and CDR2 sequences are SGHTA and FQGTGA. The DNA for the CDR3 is TGTGCCAGCAGCCAGGCCGGCGGGCCGAGCTCCTACAATGAGCAGTTCTTC. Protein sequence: CASSQAGGPSSYNEQFF.

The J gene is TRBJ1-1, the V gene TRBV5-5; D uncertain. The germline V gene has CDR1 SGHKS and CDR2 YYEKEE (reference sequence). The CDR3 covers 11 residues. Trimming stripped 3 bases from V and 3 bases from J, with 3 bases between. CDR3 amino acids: CASSWHTEAFF. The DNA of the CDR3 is TGTGCCAGCAGCTGGCACACTGAAGCTTTCTTT.

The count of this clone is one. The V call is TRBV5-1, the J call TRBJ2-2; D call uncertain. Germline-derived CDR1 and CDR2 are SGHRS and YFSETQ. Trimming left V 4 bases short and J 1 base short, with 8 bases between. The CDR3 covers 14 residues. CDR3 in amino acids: CASSLTRNTGELFF. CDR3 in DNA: TGCGCCAGCAGCCTCACACGGAACACCGGGGAGCTGTTTTTT.

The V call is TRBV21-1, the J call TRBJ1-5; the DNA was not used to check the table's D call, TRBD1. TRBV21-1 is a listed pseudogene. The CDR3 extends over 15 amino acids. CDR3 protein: CASSGRDTTYQPQHF. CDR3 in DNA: TGTGCCAGCAGCGGAAGGGACACGACCTATCAGCCCCAGCATTTT.

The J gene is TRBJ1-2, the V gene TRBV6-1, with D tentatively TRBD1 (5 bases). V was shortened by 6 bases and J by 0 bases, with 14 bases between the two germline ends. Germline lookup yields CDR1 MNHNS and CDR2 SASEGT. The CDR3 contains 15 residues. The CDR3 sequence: CASSLGGGANYGYTF. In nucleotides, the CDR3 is TGTGCCAGCAGCCTCGGGGGAGGAGCTAACTATGGCTACACCTTC.

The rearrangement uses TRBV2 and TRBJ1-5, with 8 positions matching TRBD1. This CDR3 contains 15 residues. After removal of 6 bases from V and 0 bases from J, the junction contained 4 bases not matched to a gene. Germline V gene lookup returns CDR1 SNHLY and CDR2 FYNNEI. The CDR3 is CASRHRGDSNQPQHF. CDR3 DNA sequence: TGTGCCAGCAGACACAGGGGGGATAGCAATCAGCCCCAGCATTTT.

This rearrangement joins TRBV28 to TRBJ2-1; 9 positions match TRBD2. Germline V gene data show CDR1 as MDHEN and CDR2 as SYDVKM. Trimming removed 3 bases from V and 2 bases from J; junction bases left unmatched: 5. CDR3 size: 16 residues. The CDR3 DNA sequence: TGTGCCAGCAGTTTTATGACTAGCGGTCCCTACAATGAGCAGTTCTTC. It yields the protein CASSFMTSGPYNEQFF.

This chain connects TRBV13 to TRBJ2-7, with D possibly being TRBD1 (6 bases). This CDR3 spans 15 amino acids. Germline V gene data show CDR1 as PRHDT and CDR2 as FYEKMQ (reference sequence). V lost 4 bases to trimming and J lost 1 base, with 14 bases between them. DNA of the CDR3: TGTGCCAGCAGCTCCGACAGGCTCTCGTCCTACGAGCAGTACTTC. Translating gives CASSSDRLSSYEQYF.

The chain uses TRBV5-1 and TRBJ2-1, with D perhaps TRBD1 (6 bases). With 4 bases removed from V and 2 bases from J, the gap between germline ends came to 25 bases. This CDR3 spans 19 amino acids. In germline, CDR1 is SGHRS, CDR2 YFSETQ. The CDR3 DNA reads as TGCGCCAGCAGCAGCCTAGGGGGTCGGAACAGGGTGGCCTACAATGAGCAGTTCTTC. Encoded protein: CASSSLGGRNRVAYNEQFF.

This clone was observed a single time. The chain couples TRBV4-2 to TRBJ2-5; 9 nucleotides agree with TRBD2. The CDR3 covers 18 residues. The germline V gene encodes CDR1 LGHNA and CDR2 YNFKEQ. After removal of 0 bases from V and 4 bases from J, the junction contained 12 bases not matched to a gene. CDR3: CASSQDWLAGFDGETQYF. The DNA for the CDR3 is TGTGCCAGCAGCCAAGATTGGCTAGCGGGGTTCGACGGAGAGACCCAGTACTTC.

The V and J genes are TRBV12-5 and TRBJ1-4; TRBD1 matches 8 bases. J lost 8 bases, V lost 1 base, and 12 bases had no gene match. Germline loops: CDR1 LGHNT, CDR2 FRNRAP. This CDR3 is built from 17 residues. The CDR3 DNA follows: TGTGCTAGTGGTTTGGCATTAACCGGGACAGGCAGGGAAAAACTGTTTTTT. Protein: CASGLALTGTGREKLFF.

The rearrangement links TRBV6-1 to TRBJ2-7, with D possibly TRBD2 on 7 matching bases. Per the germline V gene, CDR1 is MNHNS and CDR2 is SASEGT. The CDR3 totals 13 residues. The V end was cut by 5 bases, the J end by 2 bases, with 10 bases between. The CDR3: CASSPGGPYEQYF. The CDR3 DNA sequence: TGTGCCAGCAGTCCCGGGGGGCCCTACGAGCAGTACTTC.